What follows is one T cell receptor beta chain and its context. Its antigen remains unknown. This sample is part of a study of CD8 T cells in Susac syndrome. Broader study findings: Susac syndrome CD4+ T cell repertoires showed no clonal expansion.

The CDR3 is 13 amino acids. Germline assignment: CDR1 DFQATT and CDR2 SNEGSKA (reference sequence). With V trimmed by 6 bases and J by 0 bases, 4 bases remained unmatched. Peripheral blood CD8+ and CD4+ T cells were profiled by TCR beta sequencing. Random hexamers were used to reverse transcribe an amount of about 0.45 to 1 ug RNA. TCRdb re-derived calls from the immunoSEQ multiplex PCR reads in MiXCR, one entry per CDR3 protein. The table records roughly 200,000 distinct CDR3 sequences, roughly nine tenths of them present only once. The chain uses TRBV20-1 and TRBJ1-1; 7 bases match TRBD1. The specimen sequenced was CD4+ T cells from PBMCs. The receptor comes from a human donor with Susac syndrome. The CDR3 nucleotides read TGCAGTGCGGAGGGACAGTTGAACACTGAAGCTTTCTTT. Protein sequence: CSAEGQLNTEAFF.